These T cell receptor beta chains were read from a single sample in a study of blood T cell repertoires in COVID-19. Measured with immunoSEQ multiplex PCR; TCRdb has only the in-frame clones, and not every one. The table has under 200,000 clones, just under 85% seen once; the top ten hold around 7.7%. The sequenced material came from peripheral blood. The receptors were gathered from a man aged 40-49 years who had recovered from COVID-19. The CDR3 runs from the conserved cysteine through the conserved F or W.

CASSIGGAGANVLTF,TRBV19,TRBJ2-6,15
CASSVGEGRYEQYF,TRBV9,TRBJ2-7,14
CASSGGDTISSYEQYF,TRBV5-1,TRBJ2-7,16
CASSGERGQGTEAFF,TRBV4-2,TRBJ1-1,15
CASGLPPQAGGRYEQYF,TRBV12-5,TRBJ2-7,17
CASSSVISGAFTDTQYF,TRBV7-2,TRBJ2-3,17
CASSLDRYNEQFF,TRBV6-2/TRBV6-3,TRBJ2-1,13
CASSQNYFTGELFF,TRBV3-1/TRBV3-2,TRBJ2-2,14
CASSWDSYNSPLHF,TRBV6-5,TRBJ1-6,14
CASSRGQGISNQPQHF,TRBV18,TRBJ1-5,16
CASSFRLAVYNEQFF,TRBV5-4,TRBJ2-1,15
CASSVGILRNEQFF,TRBV9,TRBJ2-1,14
CASSQDLGGNTEAFF,TRBV4-3,TRBJ1-1,15
CAWSGQHNEKLFF,TRBV30,TRBJ1-4,13